The present TCR beta chain was sequenced within a study of regulatory T cells in long-lasting Graves disease. Whole-study context: Antithyroid drug intake by newly diagnosed Graves' patients had lasted under 3 months.

This clonotype has at least ten counts. Antigen unknown. For TCR beta, libraries came from iRepertoire HTBI primers and Arm-PCR of CDR3 regions. Each CDR3 protein is one row after TCRdb ran MiXCR on the multiplex PCR reads. This sample yields 450,000 to 500,000 distinct CDR3 sequences, of which around 15% are seen a single time; 12% belongs to the top ten. The V gene's germline CDR1 is SNHLY and CDR2 FYNNEI. CDR3 length equals 13 residues. Unmatched junction bases numbered 7, after V lost 7 bases and J lost 5 bases. Regarding time point: newly diagnosed GD, antithyroid drugs for less than 3 months. RNA extracted from PBMCs served as the sequencing template. Regarding the study as a whole: A greater number of public clonotypes (approximately 2,700) was shared by persistent patients than by new patients (about 890).

These sequences were also reported in another study, on T cells in Graves' hyperthyroidism and ophthalmopathy.

This clonotype was obtained from a middle-aged man with Graves disease. This chain joins TRBV2 and TRBJ2-7; 8 bases agree with TRBD1. Source: peripheral blood mononuclear cells (PBMCs), taken at new diagnosis, from a patient treated with antithyroid drugs. The CDR3 nucleotides read TGTGCCAGCAATCCGGGACAGGTCCACGAGCAGTACTTC. It yields the protein CASNPGQVHEQYF.